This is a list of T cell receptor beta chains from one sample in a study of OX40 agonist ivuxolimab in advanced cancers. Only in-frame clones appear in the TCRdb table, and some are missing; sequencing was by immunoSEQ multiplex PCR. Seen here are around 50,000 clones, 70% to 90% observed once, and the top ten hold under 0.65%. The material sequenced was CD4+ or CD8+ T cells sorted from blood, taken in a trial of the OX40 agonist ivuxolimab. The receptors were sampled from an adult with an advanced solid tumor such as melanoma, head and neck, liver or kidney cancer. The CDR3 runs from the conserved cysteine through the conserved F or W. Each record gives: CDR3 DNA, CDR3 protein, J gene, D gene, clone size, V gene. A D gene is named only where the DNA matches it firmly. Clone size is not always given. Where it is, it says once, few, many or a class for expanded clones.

TGTGCCTGGAGTGTACTACTAGCGGGACTCTACAATGAGCAGTTCTTC,CAWSVLLAGLYNEQFF,TRBJ2-1,TRBD2,-,TRBV30
TGTGCCAGCAGCGGACAGGGGGCGGGTGGCTACACCTTC,CASSGQGAGGYTF,TRBJ1-2,TRBD1,-,TRBV28
TGTGCCAGTAGTATGGTGACTAGCGGGTCCTACGAGCAGTACTTC,CASSMVTSGSYEQYF,TRBJ2-7,TRBD2,-,TRBV19
TGTGCCAGCAGCTTCGACAGGGGGCGGGAGACCCAGTACTTC,CASSFDRGRETQYF,TRBJ2-5,TRBD1,-,TRBV7-2
TGTGCCAGAGGGGAGGGCGGAGAGACCCAGTACTTC,CARGEGGETQYF,TRBJ2-5,TRBD2,-,TRBV7-9
TGTGCTAGCGGCACAGATACGCAGTATTTT,CASGTDTQYF,TRBJ2-3,-,-,TRBV7-9
TGTGCCAGCACCCAGCGGCAGGGACCCTACGAGCAGTACTTC,CASTQRQGPYEQYF,TRBJ2-7,-,few,TRBV28
TGTGCCAGCAGCTTACACGCTATCCAAGAGACCCAGTACTTC,CASSLHAIQETQYF,TRBJ2-5,-,-,TRBV7-8
TGTGCCAGCAGCTTAGAGGCCAGGCGGGCCAGCTACGAGCAGTACTTC,CASSLEARRASYEQYF,TRBJ2-7,-,-,TRBV11-2
TGTGCCAGCAGCTTTGGCCAGAGACTAAGCTCCTACGAGCAGTACTTC,CASSFGQRLSSYEQYF,TRBJ2-7,-,few,TRBV5-6
TGTGCCAGCAGCTTAACGTTTCCAGGGGAGCTGTTTTTT,CASSLTFPGELFF,TRBJ2-2,-,-,TRBV7-3
TGTGCCAGCAGTGGTTCTAGCGGGAGAGGAGTCATTCAGTACTTC,CASSGSSGRGVIQYF,TRBJ2-4,TRBD2,-,TRBV2
TGCGCCAGCAGCTTGTGGGGGGGCGCTGGAAACACCATATATTTT,CASSLWGGAGNTIYF,TRBJ1-3,-,-,TRBV5-1
TGTGCCAGCAGGGCCGGGAGGGGGCCCTACAATGAGCAGTTCTTC,CASRAGRGPYNEQFF,TRBJ2-1,-,-,TRBV2
TGTGCCAGCAGCTTTATAGGGATGAACACCGGGGAGCTGTTTTTT,CASSFIGMNTGELFF,TRBJ2-2,-,-,TRBV5-6
TGTGCCAGCAGCTGGGGGGGGAGGATGAACACTGAAGCTTTCTTT,CASSWGGRMNTEAFF,TRBJ1-1,-,-,TRBV11-2
TGCGCCAGCAGCTTCACAGATACGCAGTATTTT,CASSFTDTQYF,TRBJ2-3,-,few,TRBV5-1
TGTGCCAGCAGCTTACGACAGGGGCAGCCCCAGCATTTT,CASSLRQGQPQHF,TRBJ1-5,TRBD1,-,TRBV7-3
TGTGCCAGCAGCGGCGACATAGCGGGAGCGCTGAAAGCGGAGCAGTTCTTC,CASSGDIAGALKAEQFF,TRBJ2-1,TRBD2,-,TRBV9
TGTGCCAGTAGTATGGGTGAGGGGTTGGCTGGGGCCAACGTCCTGACTTTC,CASSMGEGLAGANVLTF,TRBJ2-6,-,-,TRBV19
TGTGCCAGCAGCTTATCTATCTCTGGAAACACCATATATTTT,CASSLSISGNTIYF,TRBJ1-3,-,-,TRBV7-9
TGCGCCAGCAGAGGGTACGGCACAGATACGCAGTATTTT,CASRGYGTDTQYF,TRBJ2-3,-,-,TRBV10-2
TGCAGCGTTCGGACAGGGGGCGCATCAGATACGCAGTATTTT,CSVRTGGASDTQYF,TRBJ2-3,TRBD1,-,TRBV29-1
TGTGCCAGCAGCTTCCGGACTAGCGCATACAATGAGCAGTTCTTC,CASSFRTSAYNEQFF,TRBJ2-1,TRBD2,-,TRBV11-2
TGTGCCAGCAGCTTTGGGACAGGGAAATCGGAGACCCAGTACTTC,CASSFGTGKSETQYF,TRBJ2-5,TRBD1,-,TRBV5-8
TGCGCCAGCAGCTTGGATGGGGACAGGGTTCAGCCCCAGCATTTT,CASSLDGDRVQPQHF,TRBJ1-5,TRBD1,-,TRBV5-1
TGTGCCAGCAGTCCGGGACTAGCGGGCCAACCGAGCTCCTACAATGAGCAGTTCTTC,CASSPGLAGQPSSYNEQFF,TRBJ2-1,TRBD2,-,TRBV2
TGTGCCAGTAGTGGACAGGGTAGGACTGAAGCTTTCTTT,CASSGQGRTEAFF,TRBJ1-1,TRBD1,-,TRBV19
TGTGCCAGCAGCTTAGGAGACAGGGGACGATACACTGAAGCTTTCTTT,CASSLGDRGRYTEAFF,TRBJ1-1,TRBD1,-,TRBV7-9
TGTGCCAGCAACGAACGAACAGGCGTCTCTGGGGCCAACGTCCTGACTTTC,CASNERTGVSGANVLTF,TRBJ2-6,-,few,TRBV5-4
TGTGCCAGCAGTTCTGGGTGGCTAGCGGGGGACAATGAGCAGTTCTTC,CASSSGWLAGDNEQFF,TRBJ2-1,TRBD2,-,TRBV6-5
TGTGCCAGCAGCTTAGCAGGGAGGGAGCCCTACAATGAGCAGTTCTTC,CASSLAGREPYNEQFF,TRBJ2-1,TRBD2,-,TRBV11-3
TGTGCCAGCAGTGTGACAGGGTTAACCGGGGAGCTGTTTTTT,CASSVTGLTGELFF,TRBJ2-2,TRBD1,-,TRBV2
TGTGCCAGCAGCGAGACAGGCTACGAGCAGTACTTC,CASSETGYEQYF,TRBJ2-7,-,-,TRBV5-6
TGTGCCAGCAGTGGACAGGGGGTGTATGGCTACACCTTC,CASSGQGVYGYTF,TRBJ1-2,TRBD1,-,TRBV2
TGCAGCGTTGCAAGAGCCTCCTCCTATGGCTACACCTTC,CSVARASSYGYTF,TRBJ1-2,-,-,TRBV29-1
TGTGCCAGTAGCCCGACTAGCACAGATACGCAGTATTTT,CASSPTSTDTQYF,TRBJ2-3,-,once,TRBV19
TGTGCCAGCAGCGTAGAAGGAGGACTGGAGACCCAGTACTTC,CASSVEGGLETQYF,TRBJ2-5,-,few,TRBV9
TGTGCCAGCAGCGCGACAGGGGGCGGTTACGAGCAGTACTTC,CASSATGGGYEQYF,TRBJ2-7,TRBD1,-,TRBV7-8
TGTGCCAGCGGCCGGGCCTACAATGGGTACGAGCAGTACTTC,CASGRAYNGYEQYF,TRBJ2-7,-,-,TRBV6-1
TGTGCCAGTAGTCTTCTGGGGGCGGTCTATGGCTACACCTTC,CASSLLGAVYGYTF,TRBJ1-2,-,once,TRBV19
TGTGCCAGCCGTTCAGGGGCGAGCACCGGGGAGCTGTTTTTT,CASRSGASTGELFF,TRBJ2-2,-,once,TRBV6-6